The rows below give T cell receptor beta chains drawn from one sample of a study of CD8 T cells in ankylosing spondylitis. TCRdb reprocessed the 5' RACE reads with MiXCR, giving one entry per CDR3 protein. The sample gives some 240,000 distinct CDR3 sequences, roughly 6.6% of which show up once; about 14% is in the top ten. The sample taken for sequencing was blood, either unsorted or a sorted T cell fraction (not recorded which). The receptors were gathered from a male donor with ankylosing spondylitis. The CDR3 runs from the conserved cysteine through the conserved F or W. The D gene is left open where the match is weak. A clone size is listed for some rows: how often the clone was seen (once, few, many), or a class if it is expanded.

J gene | D gene | clone size | V gene | CDR3 protein | CDR3 DNA
TRBJ2-7 | TRBD2 | few | TRBV5-1 | CASSLLTSGSREQYF | TGCGCCAGCAGCTTGTTAACTAGCGGGAGTCGAGAGCAGTACTTC
TRBJ2-3 | - | many | TRBV4-3 | CASSQAIRHPSTDTQYF | TGCGCCAGCAGCCAAGCTATCAGGCACCCTAGCACAGATACGCAGTATTTT
TRBJ2-7 | - | many | TRBV27 | CASSFRSSYEQYF | TGTGCCAGCAGTTTTCGAAGTTCCTACGAGCAGTACTTC
TRBJ2-3 | - | many | TRBV7-9 | CASHFGDVSSTDTQYF | TGTGCCAGTCATTTTGGGGACGTCTCTAGCACAGATACGCAGTATTTT
TRBJ2-7 | - | - | TRBV5-1 | CASSGAGSPTYEQYF | TGCGCCAGCAGCGGCGCGGGGTCGCCAACCTACGAGCAGTACTTC
TRBJ2-7 | - | - | TRBV6-1 | CASRAGLNYEQYF | TGTGCCAGTCGTGCAGGACTAAACTACGAGCAGTACTTC
TRBJ2-7 | - | many | TRBV7-2 | CASSFGGVWEQYF | TGTGCCAGCAGCTTCGGGGGAGTCTGGGAGCAGTACTTC
TRBJ1-2 | - | many | TRBV12-3/TRBV12-4 | CASSSTGHPIYGYTF | TGTGCCAGCAGTTCTACGGGGCACCCGATTTATGGCTACACCTTC
TRBJ2-1 | - | - | TRBV9 | CASSAEKEQFF | TGTGCCAGCAGCGCCGAAAAGGAGCAGTTCTTC
TRBJ1-2 | - | few | TRBV10-2 | CASSEFGGAYGYTF | TGCGCCAGCAGTGAGTTTGGGGGAGCCTATGGCTACACCTTC
TRBJ1-2 | - | many | TRBV30 | CAFLREIYYGYTF | TGTGCCTTCCTACGAGAGATTTACTATGGCTACACCTTC
TRBJ2-2 | - | many | TRBV7-9 | CASSGLRPRDTGELFF | TGTGCCAGCAGCGGACTCCGGCCCCGCGACACCGGGGAGCTGTTTTTT
TRBJ2-3 | TRBD2 | many | TRBV12-3/TRBV12-4 | CASSLAGLAATDTQYF | TGTGCCAGCAGTTTAGCAGGACTAGCGGCCACAGATACGCAGTATTTT
TRBJ2-3 | TRBD2 | many | TRBV3-1 | CASSQAPSGVKNTQYF | TGTGCCAGCAGCCAAGCCCCTAGCGGGGTTAAAAATACGCAGTATTTT
TRBJ2-7 | - | many | TRBV7-9 | CASSLDGMSYEQYF | TGTGCCAGCAGCTTAGATGGGATGTCCTACGAGCAGTACTTC
TRBJ2-7 | - | many | TRBV4-2 | CASSQEGRGGYEQYF | TGTGCCAGCAGCCAAGAGGGCCGGGGAGGCTACGAGCAGTACTTC
TRBJ1-3 | - | many | TRBV5-1 | CASSLTKTRDNSGNTIYF | TGCGCCAGCAGCCTAACCAAAACCCGGGACAACTCTGGAAACACCATATATTTT
TRBJ1-3 | - | few | TRBV4-2 | CASSLQARSSGNTIYF | TGTGCCAGCAGCCTACAGGCCCGGAGCTCTGGAAACACCATATATTTT
TRBJ2-5 | - | many | TRBV12-3/TRBV12-4 | CANRATGRGQETQYF | TGTGCCAACAGGGCGACAGGGAGGGGACAAGAGACCCAGTACTTC
TRBJ1-2 | - | few | TRBV7-7 | CAVGQPYGYTF | TGTGCTGTGGGGCAGCCCTATGGCTACACCTTC
TRBJ2-7 | - | - | TRBV7-9 | CASSLAFASEQYF | TGTGCCAGCAGCTTAGCGTTCGCCTCCGAGCAGTACTTC
TRBJ2-1 | TRBD2 | many | TRBV28 | CASSLLAGGPSEQFF | TGTGCCAGCAGTTTACTCGCGGGAGGGCCGTCTGAGCAGTTCTTC
TRBJ2-7 | TRBD2 | - | TRBV7-9 | CASSETSGSYEQYF | TGTGCCAGCAGCGAAACTAGCGGCTCCTACGAGCAGTACTTC
TRBJ2-7 | TRBD1 | many | TRBV29-1 | CSVEGTGGYYEQYF | TGCAGCGTTGAAGGGACAGGGGGCTACTACGAGCAGTACTTC
TRBJ1-2 | TRBD1 | many | TRBV27 | CASSPGGTGVYGYTF | TGTGCCAGCAGTCCGGGAGGGACAGGGGTTTATGGCTACACCTTC
TRBJ2-3 | TRBD1 | many | TRBV6-2/TRBV6-3 | CASSYPGTGSRDTQYF | TGTGCCAGCAGTTACCCCGGGACAGGGAGTAGAGATACGCAGTATTTT
TRBJ1-5 | - | many | TRBV2 | CASSVWGGGNQPQHF | TGTGCCAGCAGTGTTTGGGGAGGTGGCAATCAGCCCCAGCATTTT
TRBJ1-6 | - | many | TRBV7-9 | CASSSSYNSPLHF | TGTGCCAGCAGCTCTTCCTATAATTCACCCCTCCACTTT
TRBJ1-1 | TRBD1 | many | TRBV6-2/TRBV6-3 | CASSSLDRDPEAFF | TGTGCCAGCAGTTCACTCGACAGGGACCCTGAAGCTTTCTTT
TRBJ1-5 | - | many | TRBV7-9 | CASSFSGLGPQHF | TGTGCCAGCAGCTTTTCGGGCCTTGGGCCCCAGCATTTT
TRBJ2-1 | TRBD1 | many | TRBV27 | CASSRQGGPYNEQFF | TGTGCCAGCAGTCGACAGGGGGGGCCCTACAATGAGCAGTTCTTC
TRBJ1-5 | - | many | TRBV10-3 | CAISGGQGNQPQHF | TGTGCCATCTCGGGGGGGCAAGGCAATCAGCCCCAGCATTTT
TRBJ1-2 | TRBD1 | many | TRBV6-2/TRBV6-3 | CASSDRDRAPMLGGYTF | TGTGCCAGCAGTGACCGGGACAGGGCACCGATGCTAGGTGGCTACACCTTC
TRBJ2-7 | TRBD2 | many | TRBV27 | CASSSAGGKSYEQYF | TGTGCCAGCAGTTCAGCGGGAGGGAAATCCTACGAGCAGTACTTC
TRBJ1-1 | - | many | TRBV27 | CASSSYLTGIGEAFF | TGTGCCAGCAGTTCCTACCTAACAGGGATCGGTGAAGCTTTCTTT
TRBJ1-5 | TRBD1 | many | TRBV28 | CASRKTGGSNQPQHF | TGTGCCAGCAGAAAGACAGGGGGTAGCAATCAGCCCCAGCATTTT
TRBJ2-4 | TRBD1 | many | TRBV15 | CATSSGQGRDKNIQYF | TGTGCCACCAGCTCGGGACAGGGTAGAGACAAAAACATTCAGTACTTC
TRBJ2-2 | TRBD2 | many | TRBV28 | CASSFLGLAGGPGTGELFF | TGTGCCAGCAGTTTTTTGGGACTAGCGGGAGGGCCGGGAACCGGGGAGCTGTTTTTT
TRBJ2-1 | - | many | TRBV29-1 | CSVDRIYNEQFF | TGCAGCGTTGACCGGATCTACAATGAGCAGTTCTTC
TRBJ1-2 | - | many | TRBV11-2 | CASSLARDYGYTF | TGTGCCAGCAGCCTGGCCAGGGACTATGGCTACACCTTC
TRBJ1-3 | TRBD1 | many | TRBV6-5 | CASSSENRGFGNTIYF | TGTGCCAGCAGTTCGGAGAACAGGGGTTTCGGAAACACCATATATTTT
TRBJ2-7 | - | - | TRBV20-1 | CSASGQTIYEQYF | TGCAGTGCTAGCGGACAGACTATCTACGAGCAGTACTTC